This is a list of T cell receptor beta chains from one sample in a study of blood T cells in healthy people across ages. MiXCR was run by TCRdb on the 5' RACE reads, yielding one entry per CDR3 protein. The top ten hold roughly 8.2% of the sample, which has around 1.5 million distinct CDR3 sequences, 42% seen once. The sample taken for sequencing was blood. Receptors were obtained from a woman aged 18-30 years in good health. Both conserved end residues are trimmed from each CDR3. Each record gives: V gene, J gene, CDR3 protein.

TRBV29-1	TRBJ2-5	SVVTAQETQY
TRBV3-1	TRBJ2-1	ASSQAPYNEQF
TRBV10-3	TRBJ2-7	AISEPPGLDTYEQY
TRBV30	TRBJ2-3	AWSQGSTSGSRGSTDTQY
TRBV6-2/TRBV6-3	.	ASSTWGLQKTQY
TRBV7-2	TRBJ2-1	ASSLRQGNYNEQF
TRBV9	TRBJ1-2	ASSEGTGINSANYGYT
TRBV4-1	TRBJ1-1	ASSLGGGRGNTEAF
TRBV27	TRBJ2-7	SSSFRGAVYEQY
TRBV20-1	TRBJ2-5	SASAAGGSGGEQY
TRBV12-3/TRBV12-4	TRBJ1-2	ASSRDRGLANYGYT
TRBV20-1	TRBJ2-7	SARAGGGLSYEQY
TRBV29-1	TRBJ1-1	SVASANGRTEAF
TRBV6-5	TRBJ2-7	ASSQYTGSSYEQY
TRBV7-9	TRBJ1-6	ASSSGTGSYNSPLH
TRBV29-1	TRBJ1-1	SAEAIAAAF
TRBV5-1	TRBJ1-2	ASSLATKQGSNDGYT
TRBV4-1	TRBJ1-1	ASSHAKGQITEAF
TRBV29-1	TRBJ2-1	SVDLGRTGGFNEQF
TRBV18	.	ASAPTDYEQY
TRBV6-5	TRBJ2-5	ASRSTGGQTQY
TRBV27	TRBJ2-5	ASSSTSGGAGKTQY